Listed below are T cell receptor beta chains from one sample, sequenced in a study of breast tumors, draining lymph nodes, adjacent tissues. TCRdb independently ran MiXCR on the multiplex PCR reads; one entry per CDR3 protein. The profile shows 15,000 to 16,000 distinct CDR3 sequences, 52% of them singletons. The material sequenced was tumor-adjacent breast tissue. These receptors all stem from a female donor with breast cancer. Some clones in this sample may be carry-over from other donors' samples. CDR3s include the opening cysteine and the closing phenylalanine or tryptophan. A D gene is named only where the DNA matches it firmly. The size field is filled for only some rows; it gives once, few, many or a size class.

j_call v_call d_call clone_size cdr3_aa cdr3_nt
TRBJ2-1 TRBV20-1 TRBD2 - CSARAVSGRAPEQSF TGCAGTGCTAGAGCCGTAAGCGGGAGGGCTCCTGAGCAGTCCTTC
TRBJ2-5 TRBV11-2 TRBD2 many CASSLDRGGETQYF TGTGCCAGCAGCTTAGATCGGGGGGGGGAGACCCAGTACTTC
TRBJ2-6 TRBV18 - - CASSTRSAGANVLTF TGTGCCAGCTCCACCAGGTCTGCTGGGGCCAACGTCCTGACTTTC
TRBJ2-3 TRBV9 TRBD2 - CASSVGASGDTDTQYF TGTGCCAGCAGCGTAGGGGCCAGCGGGGACACAGATACGCAGTATTTT
TRBJ1-5 TRBV24-1 - many CATSEDSNQPQHF TGTGCCACCAGTGAGGATAGCAATCAGCCCCAGCATTTT
TRBJ1-5 TRBV7-9 - - CASSGTSGGADNQPQHF TGTGCCAGCAGCGGGACTAGCGGGGGGGCAGACAATCAGCCCCAGCATTTT
TRBJ2-7 TRBV27 - - CASSLQSREQYF TGTGCCAGCAGTTTACAGTCGCGGGAGCAGTACTTC
TRBJ2-1 TRBV6-5 - medium-sized CASNRAGFGYNEQFF TGTGCCAGCAATCGGGCGGGATTCGGATACAATGAGCAGTTCTTC
TRBJ2-3 TRBV14 - - CASSQDRNTQYF TGTGCCAGCAGCCAAGATAGGAATACGCAGTATTTT
TRBJ2-1 TRBV19 TRBD1 many CASWGPGQPYNEQFF TGTGCCAGTTGGGGGCCGGGACAGCCATACAATGAGCAGTTCTTC
TRBJ2-1 TRBV9 TRBD2 many CASSAGTSFNEQFF TGTGCCAGCAGCGCCGGGACTAGCTTTAATGAGCAGTTCTTC
TRBJ1-3 TRBV12-3/TRBV12-4 - large CASSLGVDGNTIYF TGTGCCAGCAGTTTGGGGGTCGATGGGAACACCATATATTTT
TRBJ2-7 TRBV11-3 - many CASSLSTISYEQYF TGTGCCAGCAGCTTAAGTACTATCTCCTACGAGCAGTACTTC
TRBJ2-7 TRBV12-3/TRBV12-4 - - CASTRTGNSYEQYF TGTGCCAGCACCCGCACAGGGAACTCCTACGAGCAGTACTTC
TRBJ2-2 TRBV7-2 TRBD2 few CASSLEASGRFTGELFF TGTGCCAGCAGCTTAGAGGCTAGCGGGAGGTTCACCGGGGAGCTGTTTTTT
TRBJ2-3 TRBV9 TRBD2 many CASSATGTSGLTDTQYF TGTGCCAGCAGCGCAACCGGGACTAGCGGTTTAACAGATACGCAGTATTTT
TRBJ2-7 TRBV6-5 - many CASSYLGGVYEQYF TGTGCCAGCAGTTACCTTGGCGGAGTCTACGAGCAGTACTTC
TRBJ2-3 TRBV6-5 TRBD2 many CASSYSDREVTDTQYF TGTGCCAGCAGTTACTCGGACCGGGAGGTCACAGATACGCAGTATTTT
TRBJ2-1 TRBV5-6 - - CASTSRNYGEQLF TGTGCCAGCACTTCCCGGAATTACGGTGAGCAGCTCTTC
TRBJ2-1 TRBV6-1 TRBD2 many CASSVSGTSGRGGNEQFF TGTGCCAGCAGTGTATCGGGGACTAGCGGGAGGGGTGGGAATGAGCAGTTCTTC
TRBJ2-1 TRBV10-2 TRBD2 - CASSEVAGTSGRLGEQFF TGCGCCAGCAGTGAGGTAGCGGGGACTAGCGGGAGGCTGGGTGAGCAGTTCTTC
TRBJ2-3 TRBV5-4 TRBD2 many CASSFVSGGTGTQYF TGTGCCAGCAGCTTCGTAAGCGGGGGCACCGGTACGCAGTATTTT
TRBJ2-1 TRBV6-1 TRBD1 many CASSEAARQGLYNEQFF TGTGCCAGCAGTGAAGCTGCGCGACAGGGTTTATACAATGAGCAGTTCTTC
TRBJ1-2 TRBV7-9 - - CASSTTGQSYGYTF TGTGCCAGCAGCACCACTGGGCAGTCATATGGCTACACCTTC
TRBJ1-5 TRBV7-2 TRBD1 - CASSLAPGQGSNQPQHF TGTGCCAGCAGCTTAGCTCCGGGACAGGGTAGCAATCAGCCCCAGCATTTT
TRBJ1-1 TRBV5-7 TRBD1 - CASSPRDRAEAFF TGTGCCAGCAGTCCCCGGGACAGGGCTGAAGCTTTCTTT
TRBJ1-5 TRBV10-3 TRBD1 - CAISESGQGIGSNQPQHF TGTGCCATCAGTGAGTCAGGACAGGGAATCGGTAGCAATCAGCCCCAGCATTTT
TRBJ2-1 TRBV7-3 TRBD2 many CASSMGGGHNEQFF TGTGCCAGTAGCATGGGGGGGGGACACAATGAGCAGTTCTTC
TRBJ2-5 TRBV7-6 - once CASSLEPAGQETQYF TGTGCCAGCAGCTTGGAGCCAGCAGGCCAAGAGACCCAGTACTTC
TRBJ2-7 TRBV10-3 - - CAISDPGRYEQYF TGTGCCATCAGTGACCCCGGACGCTACGAGCAGTACTTC
TRBJ1-6 TRBV6-5 - - CASSYTGSSPLHF TGTGCCAGCAGTTATACAGGGAGTTCACCCCTCCACTTT
TRBJ1-2 TRBV6-2/TRBV6-3 TRBD1 many CASSYPHRGPGGYTF TGTGCCAGCAGTTACCCCCACAGGGGGCCAGGTGGCTACACCTTC
TRBJ1-4 TRBV6-2/TRBV6-3 - many CASSHAAGNGEKLFF TGTGCCAGCAGTCACGCGGCAGGGAATGGCGAAAAACTGTTTTTT
TRBJ2-7 TRBV5-6 TRBD1 - CASSQDRGCYEQYF TGTGCCAGCAGCCAGGACAGGGGCTGCTACGAGCAGTACTTC